The clone carrying this TCR beta chain turned up a few times. Its cognate antigen is unknown. The germline gives CDR1 SQVTM, CDR2 ANQGSEA. This CDR3 spans 14 amino acids. Germline trimming cut 7 bases from V and 10 bases from J; bases unmatched to any gene: 11. This record belongs to a study of CD8 T cells in ankylosing spondylitis. Study conclusions and caveats: Previously reported in reactive arthritis synovial fluid and blood were some of the motif variants. Researchers reportedly found disease-linked clones significantly enriched in matched ankylosing spondylitis synovial fluid. Seemingly characteristic of ankylosing spondylitis blood was a TCR beta motif consisting of several highly homologous variants.

A quantitative 5'-RACE method, one with molecular barcodes, was used to make TCR beta libraries. TCRdb reprocessed the 5' RACE reads with MiXCR, giving one entry per CDR3 protein. The sample holds about 540,000 distinct CDR3 sequences, about 13% seen once. V gene TRBV29-1 combines with J gene TRBJ2-1; 12 bases align to TRBD2. Sample: blood, either unsorted or a sorted T cell fraction (not recorded which). This clonotype was obtained from a male donor with ankylosing spondylitis. The CDR3, as DNA: TGCAGCGCATGGACTAGCGGGACCACAAGGGAGCAGTTCTTC. This codes for CSAWTSGTTREQFF.